This T cell receptor (beta chain) originates from a study of post-analysis software for immune sequencing data. Background on the study: Both relapsing-remitting and secondary progressive multiple sclerosis featured among the disease courses, as did progressive-relapsing multiple sclerosis.

Study-wide results and caveats: Significantly lower normalized Chao1 diversity was found in patients with multiple sclerosis relative to controls. Batch-matched samples strongly co-clustered by F measure. Patients showed TRBV5-6, TRBV5-1 and TRBV20-1 among roughly 5 TRBV segments more frequent than in controls.

TCR beta libraries were prepared from cDNA with unique molecular identifiers. Researchers reported about 500,000 cDNA molecules coming from approximately 1 to 10 million T cells. MiXCR, applied by TCRdb to the PCR reads, yields one record per CDR3 protein. The table includes 600,000 to 700,000 distinct CDR3 sequences, about 60% detected once. This clonotype was counted a few times. What it binds is not known. The CDR3 has 14 amino acids. CDR1 and CDR2 (germline): MDHEN, SYDVKM. With V trimmed by 7 bases and J by 4 bases, 7 bases remained unmatched. The chain recombines TRBV28 with TRBJ2-5; TRBD1 matches 9 bases. The specimen was blood. This clonotype originated in a girl aged 2 to 10 with multiple sclerosis. For the CDR3, the DNA is TGTGCCAGCACTCCCGGGACAGGGAGAGAGACCCAGTACTTC. Amino acid sequence: CASTPGTGRETQYF. Full variable domain (missing parts from reference TRBV28 and TRBJ2-5): DVKVTQSSRYLVKRTGEKVFLECVQDMDHENMFWYRQDPGLGLRLIYFSYDVKMKEKGDIPEGYSVSREKKERFSLILESASTNQTSMYLCASTPGTGRETQYFGPGTRLLVL.